The rows below give T cell receptor beta chains drawn from one sample of a study of beta chain features in type 1 diabetes. Sequenced by immunoSEQ multiplex PCR; TCRdb stores in-frame clones only, minus some. The sample has some 99,000 clones; 30% to 40% are singletons. The sequenced sample was stem cell memory CD4+ T cells from blood. Source of these receptors: a woman aged 18-30 years in good health. Each CDR3 is given with its conserved first and last residue. Fields, in order: clone size, V gene, J gene, D gene, CDR3 protein, CDR3 DNA. A D gene is named only where the DNA matches it firmly. Clone size, where shown, is once, few, many, or a class for clones that have expanded.

-	TRBV29-1	TRBJ2-3	TRBD1	CSAMGQRTDTQYF	TGCAGCGCTATGGGACAGCGCACAGATACGCAGTATTTT
-	TRBV5-1	TRBJ2-1	TRBD2	CASSPGLAGLSEQFF	TGCGCCAGCAGCCCGGGACTAGCGGGTCTTAGTGAGCAGTTCTTC
-	TRBV5-1	TRBJ2-1	TRBD2	CASSLVWSGGRSYNEQFF	TGCGCCAGCAGCTTGGTTTGGAGCGGGGGACGCTCCTACAATGAGCAGTTCTTC
few	TRBV7-2	TRBJ1-3	-	CASSFTVSGNTIYF	TGTGCCAGCAGCTTCACAGTCTCTGGAAACACCATATATTTT
-	TRBV7-9	TRBJ1-2	-	CASRPGQISNYGYTF	TGTGCCAGCCGCCCAGGGCAAATCTCTAACTATGGCTACACCTTC
-	TRBV7-3	TRBJ2-1	TRBD2	CASSLTGLVSNEQFF	TGTGCCAGCAGCTTAACGGGACTAGTTTCCAATGAGCAGTTCTTC
few	TRBV28	TRBJ2-1	TRBD2	CASSSGLAGGHQNEQFF	TGTGCCAGCAGCTCGGGACTAGCGGGAGGACATCAGAATGAGCAGTTCTTC
-	TRBV5-4	TRBJ2-2	-	CASRREAGELFF	TGTGCCAGCAGGAGGGAAGCCGGGGAGCTGTTTTTT
-	TRBV7-2	TRBJ2-7	-	CASSLNSAGSYEQYF	TGTGCCAGCAGCTTAAATTCAGCGGGCTCCTACGAGCAGTACTTC
-	TRBV5-1	TRBJ2-7	TRBD2	CASSLTRGGRRNEQYF	TGCGCCAGCAGCTTGACGAGGGGCGGGAGAAGGAACGAGCAGTACTTC
-	TRBV10-3	TRBJ2-2	-	CAISPRAASTGELFF	TGTGCCATCAGTCCTCGAGCGGCAAGCACCGGGGAGCTGTTTTTT
-	TRBV11-2	TRBJ1-2	TRBD1	CASSFVGQGINYGYTF	TGTGCCAGCAGCTTCGTGGGACAGGGAATTAACTATGGCTACACCTTC
-	TRBV29-1	TRBJ1-3	-	CSVEGAGTGNTIYF	TGCAGCGTTGAAGGGGCAGGAACTGGAAACACCATATATTTT
-	TRBV28	TRBJ1-1	TRBD1	CASSLRQGVAFF	TGTGCCAGCAGTTTGAGACAGGGAGTAGCTTTCTTT
-	TRBV28	TRBJ1-4	-	CASSLTGEGEKLFF	TGTGCCAGCAGTTTGACAGGCGAGGGAGAAAAACTGTTTTTT
few	TRBV28	TRBJ2-7	TRBD2	CASLTLAGAEQYF	TGTGCCAGCCTCACACTAGCGGGAGCCGAGCAGTACTTC
-	TRBV18	TRBJ1-1	-	CASSPLGARRNTEAFF	TGTGCCAGCTCACCATTAGGGGCCAGAAGGAACACTGAAGCTTTCTTT
few	TRBV11-1	TRBJ2-1	TRBD1	CASSPGQGVYNEQFF	TGTGCCAGCAGCCCGGGACAGGGGGTCTACAATGAGCAGTTCTTC
-	TRBV6-5	TRBJ1-1	-	CASSFLSRREATEAFF	TGTGCCAGCAGTTTTCTTTCGAGGAGGGAAGCGACTGAAGCTTTCTTT
-	TRBV19	TRBJ2-3	-	CASSMVTVDTQYF	TGTGCCAGTAGTATGGTAACTGTTGATACGCAGTATTTT
-	TRBV19	TRBJ1-2	-	CASLYRAGNYGYTF	TGTGCCAGTCTGTACAGGGCTGGGAACTATGGCTACACCTTC
-	TRBV5-1	TRBJ2-5	-	CASSFPGLRWETQYF	TGCGCCAGCAGCTTCCCCGGGTTGCGGTGGGAGACCCAGTACTTC
few	TRBV7-9	TRBJ2-3	TRBD2	CASSSLAGGDTQYF	TGTGCCAGCAGCTCCCTAGCGGGGGGAGATACGCAGTATTTT
once	TRBV11-2	TRBJ2-1	TRBD2	CASSSDGRAYNEQFF	TGTGCCAGCAGTTCCGACGGGAGGGCCTACAATGAGCAGTTCTTC
-	TRBV5-1	TRBJ2-3	TRBD2	CASREISGRVSDTQYF	TGCGCCAGCAGGGAAATCAGCGGGAGAGTCTCAGATACGCAGTATTTT
-	TRBV5-4	TRBJ2-3	TRBD1	CASRTGTGKGADTQYF	TGTGCCAGCAGAACCGGGACAGGGAAGGGGGCAGATACGCAGTATTTT
-	TRBV30	TRBJ2-7	TRBD1	CAWSAGTGTYYEQYF	TGTGCCTGGAGTGCCGGGACAGGGACATACTACGAGCAGTACTTC
-	TRBV5-1	TRBJ2-7	TRBD1	CASSLGQGALYEQYF	TGCGCCAGCAGCTTGGGACAGGGGGCCCTCTACGAGCAGTACTTC
once	TRBV18	TRBJ1-4	TRBD1	CASSPFTGQGAIAEEKLFF	TGTGCCAGCTCACCATTTACGGGACAGGGGGCGATCGCTGAGGAAAAACTGTTTTTT
few	TRBV19	TRBJ2-1	TRBD1	CASSIGTGLGDEQFF	TGTGCCAGTAGTATCGGGACAGGGCTGGGGGATGAGCAGTTCTTC
-	TRBV5-1	TRBJ1-5	-	CASSFDRYQPQHF	TGCGCCAGCAGCTTCGACAGATATCAGCCCCAGCATTTT
-	TRBV15	TRBJ2-7	TRBD1	CATSRNRGPYEQYF	TGTGCCACCAGCAGAAACAGGGGGCCCTACGAGCAGTACTTC
-	TRBV5-1	TRBJ2-1	TRBD2	CASSGAWWTSANNEQFF	TGCGCCAGCAGCGGGGCGTGGTGGACTAGCGCCAACAATGAGCAGTTCTTC
few	TRBV5-1	TRBJ2-2	TRBD2	CASSLLGGTMNTGELFF	TGCGCCAGCAGCTTGTTGGGGGGGACTATGAACACCGGGGAGCTGTTTTTT
few	TRBV28	TRBJ2-7	-	CASSFFLEGPYEQYF	TGTGCCAGCAGTTTCTTTTTGGAGGGACCCTACGAGCAGTACTTC
-	TRBV7-9	TRBJ2-5	TRBD2	CASSISSGRGWETQYF	TGTGCCAGCAGCATCTCTAGCGGGAGAGGTTGGGAGACCCAGTACTTC
few	TRBV7-9	TRBJ2-5	TRBD2	CASSSKGLAGHQETQYF	TGTGCCAGCAGCTCCAAGGGACTAGCGGGCCACCAAGAGACCCAGTACTTC
-	TRBV20-1	TRBJ2-7	-	CSAFVNYEQYF	TGCAGTGCTTTCGTAAACTACGAGCAGTACTTC
-	TRBV7-6	TRBJ2-1	TRBD2	CASSPRRMAGGRNEQFF	TGTGCCAGCAGTCCGAGGCGGATGGCGGGAGGGCGGAATGAGCAGTTCTTC
-	TRBV5-1	TRBJ2-7	-	CASSLSGVMSEQYF	TGCGCCAGCAGCTTGTCCGGGGTTATGAGCGAGCAGTACTTC
-	TRBV10-3	TRBJ2-7	TRBD1	CAISPDRGSYEQYF	TGTGCCATCAGTCCCGACAGGGGAAGCTACGAGCAGTACTTC
-	TRBV5-6	TRBJ1-5	-	CASSLARGGPTSNQPQHF	TGTGCCAGCAGCTTGGCGCGCGGGGGGCCAACGAGCAATCAGCCCCAGCATTTT